This passage covers 22 T cell receptor beta chains from one sample sequenced in a study of CXCR3-negative and CXCR3-positive naive CD8 T cells (dated by TCRdb to between 2018 and 2021). The sample was run on a NextSeq 550. The Human TCR Profiling Kit (MiLaboratory) was used to make UMI-labeled 5' RACE TRB cDNA libraries. Following TCRdb reprocessing, every CDR3 protein sequence forms one entry, and DNA is not provided. The table of this sample itemizes about 130,000 distinct CDR3 sequences. Jointly, the top ten make up 0.29% of the sample. The material sequenced was naive CXCR3- CD8+ T cells from blood. This sample's cell subset or site label indicates: CD45RO-CCR7+CD27+CD95- naive CD8+ T cells lacking CXCR3 (TNR3-). These receptors were collected from a human donor in good health. Some clones in this sample may be carry-over from other donors' samples.

This chain joins TRBV7-3 and TRBJ2-1; TCRdb outputs TRBD2, but without DNA this stays unchecked. Germline CDR1 SGHTA, CDR2 FQGTGA. The CDR3 spans 15 residues. The CDR3 sequence: CASSLTLAVENEQFF.

The chain couples TRBV7-2 to TRBJ2-3; the D gene TCRdb calls, TRBD1, cannot be checked with no DNA. The CDR3 sequence is 17 residues long. Germline-derived CDR1 and CDR2 are SGHTA and FQGNSA. CDR3 in amino acids: CASSLDLRPGTTDTQYF.

The chain carries TRBV28 and TRBJ2-5; TCRdb names TRBD2, which stays unverified in the absence of DNA. Germline CDR1 and CDR2: MDHEN and SYDVKM. The CDR3 length is 18 residues. CDR3 amino acids: CASSPGLAGGPIEETQYF.

This chain connects TRBV4-3 to TRBJ1-2; the TCRdb call, TRBD1, lacks DNA for checking. The CDR3 covers 15 residues. Germline V gene data show CDR1 as LGHNA and CDR2 as YSLEER. The CDR3 loop reads CASSQGVGEPGGYTF.

The rearrangement uses TRBV5-6 and TRBJ2-1; the D call of TRBD2 rests on TCRdb alone, since no DNA is present to check it. CDR3 length: 15 residues. CDR1 SGHDT and CDR2 YYEEEE come from the germline V gene. Here the CDR3 reads CASSLALAGEVEQFF.

The rearrangement uses TRBV11-2 and TRBJ1-4; TCRdb gives TRBD1 as the D gene, but with no DNA this cannot be confirmed. CDR1 SGHAT and CDR2 FQNNGV come from the germline V gene. The CDR3 covers 20 residues. CDR3 amino acids: CASRGSRTDGPFATNEKLFF.

V gene TRBV9 combines with J gene TRBJ2-1; there is no DNA to check the TCRdb D call of TRBD2. Germline CDR1 and CDR2: SGDLS and YYNGEE. The CDR3 extends over 18 amino acids. The CDR3 is CASSVRRSRASPINEQFF. The full variable domain, with the rest looked up from reference TRBV9 and TRBJ2-1, is DSGVTQTPKHLITATGQRVTLRCSPRSGDLSVYWYQQSLDQGLQFLIQYYNGEERAKGNILERFSAQQFPDLHSELNLSSLELGDSALYFCASSVRRSRASPINEQFFGPGTRLTVL.

The chain combines TRBV12-3 or TRBV12-4 with TRBJ2-3. The CDR3 contains 13 residues. The CDR3 protein is CASSQAGTDTQYF.

The chain carries TRBV20-1 and TRBJ1-2; TCRdb names TRBD1, which stays unverified in the absence of DNA. This CDR3 region has 17 residues. The germline V gene has CDR1 DFQATT and CDR2 SNEGSKA (reference sequence). The CDR3 protein is CSARDNRFAEANYGYTF.

V and J are TRBV28 and TRBJ1-6; no DNA is available, so the TRBD1 call from TCRdb remains unchecked. The length of the CDR3 is 16 residues. CDR1 is MDHEN and CDR2 is SYDVKM in the germline V gene. CDR3 amino acids: CASSFDQGPNNSPLHF.

The chain recombines TRBV7-9 with TRBJ1-2; the D call of TRBD1 rests on TCRdb alone, since no DNA is present to check it. The CDR3 length is 15 residues. CDR1 is SEHNR, CDR2 FQNEAQ, per germline (reference sequence). CDR3 sequence reads: CASSLGDRLDLGYTF.

J is TRBJ2-7 and V is TRBV7-2. The CDR3 has 17 residues. Germline V gives CDR1 SGHTA, CDR2 FQGNSA. The CDR3: CASSLLLAQIKNYEQYF.

J is TRBJ2-1 and V is TRBV27; TCRdb names TRBD2, which stays unverified in the absence of DNA. The length of the CDR3 is 16 residues. CDR1 is MNHEY and CDR2 is SMNVEV in the germline V gene (reference sequence). CDR3 amino acids: CASTTWTSPDVNEQFF.

The chain carries TRBV13 and TRBJ2-1; TCRdb selects TRBD1, and the lack of DNA leaves this call unchecked. The germline gives CDR1 PRHDT, CDR2 FYEKMQ (reference sequence). The CDR3 runs to 14 residues. Here the CDR3 reads CASSGQGADNEQFF.

The V gene is TRBV5-1, the J gene TRBJ2-7; checking the TCRdb D call of TRBD1 is not possible without DNA. The CDR3 loop spans 13 amino acids. CDR1 SGHRS and CDR2 YFSETQ come from the germline V gene. The CDR3 reads CASSLGAGSEQYF.

J is TRBJ2-3 and V is TRBV7-9; TCRdb picks TRBD2, but there is no DNA to check that call. CDR1 is SEHNR and CDR2 is FQNEAQ in the germline V gene (reference sequence). The CDR3 loop spans 13 amino acids. This CDR3 is CASSPGGTDTQYF.

This sequence joins TRBV7-9 and TRBJ2-1; TCRdb calls TRBD1, which cannot be checked without DNA. CDR3 length: 18 residues. Per the germline V gene, CDR1 is SEHNR and CDR2 is FQNEAQ (reference sequence). CDR3 amino acids: CASSSWGGRGSSYNEQFF.

The V gene is TRBV29-1, the J gene TRBJ2-3; TCRdb's D call, TRBD1, is unchecked because there is no DNA. This CDR3 is 14 amino acids long. Germline CDR1 SQVTM, CDR2 ANQGSEA. This CDR3 is CSVTMVGERDTQYF.

This chain connects TRBV6-1 to TRBJ2-2; lacking DNA, the TRBD2 call made by TCRdb goes unchecked. The CDR3 runs 13 residues. CDR1 and CDR2 from the germline V gene are MNHNS and SASEGT. The CDR3 region is CASRATSSPLEFF.

The rearrangement joins TRBV15 to TRBJ2-5; TCRdb designates TRBD1, a call that cannot be tested without DNA. This CDR3 comprises 13 residues. CDR1 and CDR2 from the germline V gene are LNHNV and YYDKDF (reference sequence). The chain's CDR3 is CATGGTGFEAQYF. The full variable domain, with the rest looked up from reference TRBV15 and TRBJ2-5, is DAMVIQNPRYQVTQFGKPVTLSCSQTLNHNVMYWYQQKSSQAPKLLFHYYDKDFNNEADTPDNFQSRRPNTSFCFLDIRSPGLGDTAMYLCATGGTGFEAQYFGPGTRLLVL.

The chain carries TRBV12-3 or TRBV12-4 and TRBJ2-2. The CDR3 sequence is 14 residues long. CDR3 loop: CASSLVGNTGELFF.

This chain connects TRBV7-9 to TRBJ1-1. This CDR3 has 16 amino acids. Germline CDR1 SEHNR, CDR2 FQNEAQ (reference sequence). The CDR3 reads CASSLEGVGGYTEAFF.